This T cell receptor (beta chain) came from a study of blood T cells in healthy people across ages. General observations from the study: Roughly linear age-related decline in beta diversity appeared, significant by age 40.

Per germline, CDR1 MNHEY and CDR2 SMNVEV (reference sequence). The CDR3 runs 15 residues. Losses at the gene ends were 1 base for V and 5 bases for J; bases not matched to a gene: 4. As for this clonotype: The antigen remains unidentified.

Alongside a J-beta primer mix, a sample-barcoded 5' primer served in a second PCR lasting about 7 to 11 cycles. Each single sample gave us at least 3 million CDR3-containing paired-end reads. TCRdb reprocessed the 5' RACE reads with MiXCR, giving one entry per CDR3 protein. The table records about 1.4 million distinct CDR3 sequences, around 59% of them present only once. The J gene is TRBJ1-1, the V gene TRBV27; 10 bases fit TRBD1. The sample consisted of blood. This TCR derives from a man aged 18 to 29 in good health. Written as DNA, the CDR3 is TGTGCCAGCAGTTTATTGGGGACAGGGGTTACTGAAGCTTTCTTT. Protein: CASSLLGTGVTEAFF.